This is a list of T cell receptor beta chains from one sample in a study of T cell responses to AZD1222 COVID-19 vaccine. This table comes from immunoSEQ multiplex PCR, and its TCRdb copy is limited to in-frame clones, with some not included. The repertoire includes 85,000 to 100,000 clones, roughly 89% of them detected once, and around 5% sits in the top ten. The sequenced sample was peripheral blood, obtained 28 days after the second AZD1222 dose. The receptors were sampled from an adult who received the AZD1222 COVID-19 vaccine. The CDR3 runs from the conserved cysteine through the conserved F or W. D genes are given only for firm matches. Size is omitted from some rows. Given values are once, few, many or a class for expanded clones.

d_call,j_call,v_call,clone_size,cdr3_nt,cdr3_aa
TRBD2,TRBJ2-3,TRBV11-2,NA,TGTGCCAGCAGCTCGGGGACTAGCATCCCAGATACGCAGTATTTT,CASSSGTSIPDTQYF
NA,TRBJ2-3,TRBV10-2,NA,TGCGCCAGCAGTGATGCAGGGACCTTGGGGGATACGCAGTATTTT,CASSDAGTLGDTQYF
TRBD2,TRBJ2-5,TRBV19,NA,TGTGCCAGTAGTGGGACTAGCGGCGGGGAGACCCAGTACTTC,CASSGTSGGETQYF
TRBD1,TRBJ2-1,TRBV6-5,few,TGTGCCAGCAGTTATCAGACCGGGACAGGGATGAGGCAGTTCTTC,CASSYQTGTGMRQFF
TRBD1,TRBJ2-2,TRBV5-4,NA,TGTGCCAGCAGCTCAGACAGGGGAAATACCGGGGAGCTGTTTTTT,CASSSDRGNTGELFF
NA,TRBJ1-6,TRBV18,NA,TGTGCCAGCTCAGCGACGGGTGGGGATAATTCACCCCTCCACTTT,CASSATGGDNSPLHF
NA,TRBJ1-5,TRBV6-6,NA,TGTGCCAGCATTGATCAGGGTAGCAATCAGCCCCAGCATTTT,CASIDQGSNQPQHF
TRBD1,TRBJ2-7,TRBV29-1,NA,TGCAGCGTTCTTAGCTCCGGGACAGGCTATTCCTACGAGCAGTACTTC,CSVLSSGTGYSYEQYF
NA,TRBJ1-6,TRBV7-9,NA,TGTGCCAGCAGCAACTGGGACGGAGAAAATTCACCCCTCCACTTT,CASSNWDGENSPLHF
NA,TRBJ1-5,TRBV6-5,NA,TGTGCCAGCAGTTACTCGACAAGCCATCAGCCCCAGCATTTT,CASSYSTSHQPQHF
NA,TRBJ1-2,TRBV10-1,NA,TGCGCCAGCATCAAATATGGCTACACCTTC,CASIKYGYTF
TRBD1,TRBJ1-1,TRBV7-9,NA,TGTGCCAGCACGCCGCGGGGACAGGGGTACACTGAAGCTTTCTTT,CASTPRGQGYTEAFF
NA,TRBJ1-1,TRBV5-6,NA,TGTGCCAGCAGCTGGGGACAGAACACTGAAGCTTTCTTT,CASSWGQNTEAFF
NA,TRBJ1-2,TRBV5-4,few,TGTGCCAGCAGCGTAGACAGGAACTATGGCTACACCTTC,CASSVDRNYGYTF
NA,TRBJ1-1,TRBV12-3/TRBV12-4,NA,TGTGCCAGCAGTTTCTCAGGCACTGAAGCTTTCTTT,CASSFSGTEAFF
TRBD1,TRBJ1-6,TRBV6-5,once,TGTGCCAGCAGTACCCGACAGGGCGTTGATTCACCCCTCCACTTT,CASSTRQGVDSPLHF
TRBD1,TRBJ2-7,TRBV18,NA,TGTGCCAGCTCACTACTCCCGGGACAGGGGGAATTCAACGAGCAGTACTTC,CASSLLPGQGEFNEQYF
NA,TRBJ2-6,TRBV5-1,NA,TGCGCCACAAACGGGGCCCCTGGGGCCAACGTCCTGACTTTC,CATNGAPGANVLTF
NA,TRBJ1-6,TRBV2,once,TGTGCCAGCAGTGGGGACGGTAATAATTCACCCCTCCACTTT,CASSGDGNNSPLHF
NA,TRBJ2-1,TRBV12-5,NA,TGTGCTAGTGGTTCAACGGTAGGGGATGAGCAGTTCTTC,CASGSTVGDEQFF
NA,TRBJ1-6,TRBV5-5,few,TGTGCCAGCAGCTTGGACGGGGGGGGTTCACCCCTCCACTTT,CASSLDGGGSPLHF
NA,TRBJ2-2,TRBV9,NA,TGTGCCAGCAGCGTAAGCACCGGGGAGCTGTTTTTT,CASSVSTGELFF
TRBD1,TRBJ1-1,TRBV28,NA,TGTGCCAGCAGGACAGGGGGCGCCGACACTGAAGCTTTCTTT,CASRTGGADTEAFF
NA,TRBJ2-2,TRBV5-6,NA,TGTGCCAGCAGCTTCCGAGGGCGCGTCGGGGAGCTGTTTTTT,CASSFRGRVGELFF
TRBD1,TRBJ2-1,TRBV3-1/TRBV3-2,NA,TGTGCCAGCAGCCCCTACGGGGGACAGGGATACAATGAGCAGTTCTTC,CASSPYGGQGYNEQFF
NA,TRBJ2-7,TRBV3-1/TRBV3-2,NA,TGTGCCAGCAGCCAAGATACCCACGAGCAGTACTTC,CASSQDTHEQYF
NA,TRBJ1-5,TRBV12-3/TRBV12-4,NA,TGTGCCAGCAGTTGGGAGAGGAGGCAGCCCCAGCATTTT,CASSWERRQPQHF
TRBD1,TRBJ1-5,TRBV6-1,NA,TGTGCCAGCAGTGGTCCCGGGACAGGGAGCAATCAGCCCCAGCATTTT,CASSGPGTGSNQPQHF
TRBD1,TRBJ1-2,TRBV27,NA,TGTGCCAGCAGTTGGCGGACAGGGGACGGCTACACCTTC,CASSWRTGDGYTF
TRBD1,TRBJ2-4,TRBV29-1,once,TGCAGCGTTGAAGATGACACAGGGGTTAGTCAGTACTTC,CSVEDDTGVSQYF
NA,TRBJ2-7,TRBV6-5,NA,TGTGCCAGCAGTTACTCATGGATCTCCTACGAGCAGTACTTC,CASSYSWISYEQYF
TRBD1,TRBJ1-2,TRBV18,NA,TGTGCCAGCTCACAAAACGCCGGGACAGGGGCTTCCTATGGCTACACCTTC,CASSQNAGTGASYGYTF
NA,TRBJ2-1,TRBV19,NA,TGTGCCAGTAGCCCTCAGGGACTCAATGAGCAGTTCTTC,CASSPQGLNEQFF
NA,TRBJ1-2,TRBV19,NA,TGTGCCAGTAGAGGAGGGAGGGGACCTGGCTACACCTTC,CASRGGRGPGYTF
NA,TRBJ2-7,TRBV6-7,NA,TGTGCCAGCAGTTACTCGTTGGCGCCGGCAAGCTACGAGCAGTACTTC,CASSYSLAPASYEQYF
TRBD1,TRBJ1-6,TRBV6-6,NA,TGTGCCAGCAGTTCCCGACAGGGTAAATCACCCCTCCACTTT,CASSSRQGKSPLHF
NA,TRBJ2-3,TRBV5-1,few,TGCGCCAGCAGCTTACAGCGAAGCACAGATACGCAGTATTTT,CASSLQRSTDTQYF
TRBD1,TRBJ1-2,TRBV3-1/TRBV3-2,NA,TGTGCCAGCAGCCAAGATGACAGGGGGGCTGGCTACACCTTC,CASSQDDRGAGYTF
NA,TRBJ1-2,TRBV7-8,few,TGTGCCAGCGGCTCGGGCGGGGGAGGAGATTATGGCTACACCTTC,CASGSGGGGDYGYTF
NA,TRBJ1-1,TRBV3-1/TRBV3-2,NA,TGTGCCAGCGAAAATCAACTTGGGACCGGAGCTTTCTTT,CASENQLGTGAFF
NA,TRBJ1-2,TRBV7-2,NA,TGTGCCAGCAGCTTACTGGGACTTCATGGCTACACCTTC,CASSLLGLHGYTF
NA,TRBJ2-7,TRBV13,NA,TGTGCCAGCAGCATCGGTGCAGGGGCCACCCCGTACGAGCAGTACTTC,CASSIGAGATPYEQYF
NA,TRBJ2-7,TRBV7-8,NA,TGTGCCAGCAGCTTAGTCTCCTCGGGGGCCTACGAGCAGTACTTC,CASSLVSSGAYEQYF
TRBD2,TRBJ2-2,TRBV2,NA,TGTGCCAGCAGTGAAGAGAGCGGGGGGACCGGGGAGCTGTTTTTT,CASSEESGGTGELFF
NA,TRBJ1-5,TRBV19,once,TGTGCCAGTAGTATGGGTCAGGTTAGCAATCAGCCCCAGCATTTT,CASSMGQVSNQPQHF
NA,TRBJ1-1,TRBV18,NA,TGTGCCAGCTCACTAGGGGATAGGACTGAAGCTTTCTTT,CASSLGDRTEAFF
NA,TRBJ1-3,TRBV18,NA,TGTGCCAGCTCACCAGGGGCAGCTGGAAACACCATATATTTT,CASSPGAAGNTIYF
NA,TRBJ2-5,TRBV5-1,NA,TGCGCCAGCAGCCCACGGGGGTCAGGGGCGCAGGAGACCCAGTACTTC,CASSPRGSGAQETQYF
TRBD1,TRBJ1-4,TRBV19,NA,TGTGCCAGTCACCCCTACAGGGGCGACGAAAAACTGTTTTTT,CASHPYRGDEKLFF
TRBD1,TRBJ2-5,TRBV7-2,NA,TGTGCCAGCAGCCCCAGGACAGGGCGTGATTTTGAGACCCAGTACTTC,CASSPRTGRDFETQYF
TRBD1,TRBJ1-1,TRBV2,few,TGTGCCAGCAGTCGGCCAGGGGGGGGTCCCGTCACTGAAGCTTTCTTT,CASSRPGGGPVTEAFF
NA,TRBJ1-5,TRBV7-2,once,TGTGCCAGCAGCTCTCAGGGGCGCCAGCCCCAGCATTTT,CASSSQGRQPQHF
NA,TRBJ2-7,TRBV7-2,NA,TGTGCCAGCAGCTTAGATGGGGGGACCGAGCAGTACTTC,CASSLDGGTEQYF
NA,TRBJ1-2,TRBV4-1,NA,TGCGCCAGCAGCCAACCCGGGGTGGGACGATCGGGTTATGGCTATGGCTACACCTTC,CASSQPGVGRSGYGYGYTF
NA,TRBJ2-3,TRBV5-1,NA,TGCGCCAGCACCAGCGGGACACCAACCACAGATACGCAGTATTTT,CASTSGTPTTDTQYF